In this sample, the clone carrying this TCR beta chain is medium-sized. This entry belongs to a study of ipilimumab plus nivolumab after autologous stem cell transplantation. Background on the study: The DLBCL group included primary refractory and relapsed cases.

Only in-frame clones appear in the TCRdb table, and some are missing; sequencing was by immunoSEQ multiplex PCR. The sample yields 12,000 or so clones, around 70% seen once. Starting 14 to 28 days after autologous transplant, ipilimumab 1 mg/kg was given. Patients received nivolumab 3 mg/kg at weeks 1, 4, 7, 10, then fortnightly to week 26. Per the germline V gene, CDR1 is SGDLS and CDR2 is YYNGEE. This CDR3 is 13 amino acids long. V was clipped by 0 bases and J by 2 bases, with 2 bases between them. The sequence derives from a male donor with diffuse large B-cell lymphoma. Sequenced here: PBMCs, sampled in a trial of ipilimumab plus nivolumab as post-transplant consolidation. This rearrangement joins TRBV9 to TRBJ2-2; D is unresolved. CDR3 coding DNA: TGTGCCAGCAGCGTAGATAACACCGGGGAGCTGTTTTTT. It specifies CASSVDNTGELFF.